This T cell receptor (beta chain) was sequenced in a study of T-cell reconstitution after alpha-beta-depleted transplantation in children. Unique molecular identifiers were used to barcode this TCRbeta library. Via MiXCR, TCRdb re-called the PCR reads, giving one row per CDR3 protein. Of hundreds of thousands of distinct CDR3 sequences detected, roughly 15% appear once; the ten largest clones hold approximately 1%. In germline, CDR1 is ENHRY, CDR2 SYGVKD. After removal of 2 bases from V and 6 bases from J, the junction contained 22 bases not matched to a gene. The CDR3 runs 21 residues. The clonotype comes from a human donor who donated a stem cell graft to a child with acute myeloid leukemia. The rearrangement uses TRBV10-3 and TRBJ2-3; 11 nucleotides agree with TRBD2. The sample in question was PBMCs from the stem cell graft donor, obtained from the stem cell graft. The CDR3 coding sequence is TGTGCCATCAGTGAGCCGGGAGAGGGGATGCGAACTAGCGGGGGCCAGGATACGCAGTATTTT. Translating it yields CAISEPGEGMRTSGGQDTQYF.